There are a few counts of the clone carrying this T cell receptor (beta chain). Authors' processing steps: The authors estimated nucleated cell counts from reference gene primer amplification. Some clones are missing from TCRdb's copy, which holds only in-frame ones; the method was immunoSEQ multiplex PCR. Clonal size and the V and J genes are those of that table, whereas D and trimming came from the DNA. The sample records hundreds of thousands of clones, 87% being singletons. The data are from a study of blood T cell repertoires in COVID-19. Study overall: PBMCs, B-cell-depleted T cells, or T cells were the source of the cDNA or gDNA that made up the material.

The sequenced sample consisted of peripheral blood. The sequence was collected from a man aged 18 to 30 with active or convalescent COVID-19.

As DNA, the CDR3 is TGTGCCAGCAGCTTGAAACCGGGACAGGGTTACACTGAAGCTTTCTTT. Translation gives CASSLKPGQGYTEAFF. The chain carries TRBV5-6 and TRBJ1-1; 9 nucleotides match TRBD1. V shed 1 base, J shed 3 bases, and the junction held 7 bases outside the gene matches. This CDR3 has 16 residues. Looked up from germline, CDR1 is SGHDT and CDR2 is YYEEEE.